Below are 31 T cell receptor beta chains sequenced from a single sample in a study of shared clonotypes between healthy human individuals. Some clones are missing from TCRdb's copy, which holds only in-frame ones; the method was immunoSEQ multiplex PCR. The table lists some 1,600,000 clones, 95% to 99% of them singletons. The sequenced sample was naive CD4+ T cells sorted from blood. Regarding subset: CD45RA+ positively selected. The receptors were sampled from a young man in good health.

The rearrangement links TRBV18 to TRBJ1-4; D perhaps matches TRBD1 (6 bases). With 5 bases removed from V and 0 bases from J, the gap between germline ends came to 10 bases. This CDR3 contains 15 residues. Germline assignment: CDR1 KGHSH and CDR2 LQKENI. CDR3 in amino acids: CASSGQSPTNEKLFF. The CDR3 DNA reads TGTGCCAGCTCAGGACAGAGCCCAACTAATGAAAAACTGTTTTTT.

The CDR3 is CASSLAPTETYEAFF. The CDR3, as DNA: TGTGCCAGCAGCTTGGCCCCGACGGAAACCTATGAAGCTTTCTTT. This sequence joins TRBV5-5 and TRBJ1-1, with D unresolved. Germline loops: CDR1 SGHKS, CDR2 YYEKEE (reference sequence). The V gene lost 0 bases and the J gene lost 7 bases, with 16 bases spanning the gap. The CDR3 length is 15 residues.

The rearrangement uses TRBV14 and TRBJ2-2; D call uncertain. This CDR3 is 15 amino acids long. Trimming left V 1 base short and J 0 bases short, with 6 bases between. Germline CDR1 is SGHDN and CDR2 is FVKESK. Here the CDR3 DNA reads TGTGCCAGCAGCCAAGGGCTCCCGAACACCGGGGAGCTGTTTTTT. It specifies CASSQGLPNTGELFF.

The V gene is TRBV30, the J gene TRBJ2-3, with unresolved D. This CDR3 comprises 11 residues. CDR1 is GTSNPN and CDR2 is SVGIG in the germline V gene (reference sequence). The ends were cut back, 8 bases at V and 11 bases at J, with 17 bases in the middle. The CDR3 coding sequence is TGTGCCATACAATTAGGGAAGGGGCAGTATTTT. This codes for CAIQLGKGQYF. Drawing the rest from reference TRBV30 and TRBJ2-3, the complete variable domain is SQTIHQWPATLVQPVGSPLSLECTVEGTSNPNLYWYRQAAGRGLQLLFYSVGIGQISSEVPQNLSASRPQDRQFILSSKKLLLSDSGFYLCAIQLGKGQYFGPGTRLTVL.

The chain is built from TRBV5-5 and TRBJ2-7; D is perhaps TRBD2 (6 bases). The CDR3 consists of 14 residues. V dropped 2 bases and J dropped 3 bases, with 12 bases sitting between them. Germline V gives CDR1 SGHKS, CDR2 YYEKEE (reference sequence). CDR3 nucleotides: TGTGCCAGCAGCTTAGTGCGGGGACGCTACGAGCAGTACTTC. Protein: CASSLVRGRYEQYF.

The CDR3 DNA sequence: TGTGCCAGCAGCTTGGTTAGCGGGAGGCGGCAGACCCAGTACTTC. Residues: CASSLVSGRRQTQYF. The chain is built from TRBV5-4 and TRBJ2-5; 10 bases match TRBD2. The CDR3 is 15 residues long. The germline V gene has CDR1 SGHNT and CDR2 YYREEE (reference sequence). The V and J ends lost 0 bases and 6 bases, in that order; junction bases with no gene match: 5.

V and J are TRBV18 and TRBJ2-2; no definite D call. Trimming removed 3 bases at V and 4 bases at J, with 9 bases between. The CDR3 contains 14 residues. Germline CDR1 and CDR2: KGHSH and LQKENI. The DNA of the CDR3 is TGTGCCAGCTCACCTGCCGGGCGCACCGGGGAGCTGTTTTTT. This translates into CASSPAGRTGELFF.

This clone was observed once. The CDR3 sequence: CASSLKVGGTGELFF. CDR3 sequence (DNA): TGTGCCAGCAGCTTAAAGGTCGGCGGAACCGGGGAGCTGTTTTTT. This chain joins TRBV7-2 and TRBJ2-2, with no clear D. Trimming stripped 2 bases from V and 5 bases from J, with 12 bases between. Germline assignment: CDR1 SGHTA and CDR2 FQGNSA. The CDR3 covers 15 residues.

Concerning this clone: The sample holds other DNA sequences that translate to the same CDR3. V is TRBV5-1 and J is TRBJ2-2, with 8 bases lining up with TRBD1. Germline V gene lookup returns CDR1 SGHRS and CDR2 YFSETQ. The CDR3 runs 14 residues. V dropped 2 bases and J dropped 4; count of bases not matched to a gene: 1. The CDR3 sequence is CASSLGQGTGELFF. The CDR3 nucleotides are TGCGCCAGCAGCTTAGGACAGGGCACCGGGGAGCTGTTTTTT.

The V and J genes are TRBV5-1 and TRBJ2-1; tentative D call: TRBD2 (6 bases). The CDR3 sequence is 15 residues long. Germline lookup yields CDR1 SGHRS and CDR2 YFSETQ. Trimming removed 0 bases at V and 6 bases at J, with 13 bases between. The CDR3 DNA is TGCGCCAGCAGCTTGGGGGCGGGAACTCCCAATGAGCAGTTCTTC. Amino acid sequence: CASSLGAGTPNEQFF.

The chain has TRBV28 and TRBJ2-7, with D possibly matching TRBD2 (5 bases). The CDR3 spans 13 residues. CDR1 MDHEN and CDR2 SYDVKM come from the germline V gene. V was cut by 8 bases and J by 0 bases, with 11 bases left in between. CDR3 bases: TGTGCCAGCGGGAGCGATAGCTCCTACGAGCAGTACTTC. It encodes CASGSDSSYEQYF. Complete variable domain (other parts from reference TRBV28 and TRBJ2-7): DVKVTQSSRYLVKRTGEKVFLECVQDMDHENMFWYRQDPGLGLRLIYFSYDVKMKEKGDIPEGYSVSREKKERFSLILESASTNQTSMYLCASGSDSSYEQYFGPGTRLTVT.

The chain is built from TRBV10-3 and TRBJ1-5; D not resolved. V lost 7 bases and J lost 1, with 8 bases in between. This CDR3 comprises 13 residues. Per the germline V gene, CDR1 is ENHRY and CDR2 is SYGVKD. DNA of the CDR3: TGTGCCATCAAGGGCCAGAGCAATCAGCCCCAGCATTTT. Its protein product is CAIKGQSNQPQHF.

The V and J genes are TRBV6-5 and TRBJ2-5, with a possible D match to TRBD2 (5 bases). The V end was cut by 6 bases, the J end by 5 bases, with 16 bases between. The germline CDR1 and CDR2 sequences are MNHEY and SVGAGI. This CDR3 is built from 14 residues. The CDR3 region is CASSLSPSGETQYF. CDR3 sequence (DNA): TGTGCCAGCAGCTTAAGCCCGTCGGGGGAGACCCAGTACTTC.

This clone appeared a single time. The genes are TRBV10-2 and TRBJ2-1; D is ambiguous. CDR1 is WSHSY and CDR2 is SAAADI in the germline V gene. This CDR3 spans 14 amino acids. V was shortened by 0 bases and J by 5 bases, with 8 bases between the two germline ends. This CDR3 reads CASSESAIDNEQFF. CDR3 nucleotide sequence: TGCGCCAGCAGTGAGTCCGCAATAGACAATGAGCAGTTCTTC.

About this clone: The sample holds other DNA sequences that translate to the same CDR3. The chain has TRBV9 and TRBJ2-7, with D tentatively TRBD2 (6 bases). From germline, CDR1 is SGDLS and CDR2 YYNGEE. Trimming took off 2 bases at V and 6 bases at J, with 9 bases between the two ends. The length of the CDR3 is 12 residues. CDR3 bases: TGTGCCAGCAGCGTGGTGGGAGGCGAGCAGTACTTC. It specifies CASSVVGGEQYF.

The J gene is TRBJ2-1, the V gene TRBV7-2; D gene ambiguous. CDR3 size: 16 residues. Trimming removed 1 base at V and 0 bases at J, with 10 bases between. Germline V CDR1 and CDR2: SGHTA, FQGNSA. CDR3 sequence: CASSLEAGSSYNEQFF. The CDR3 coding sequence is TGTGCCAGCAGCTTAGAGGCCGGTAGCTCCTACAATGAGCAGTTCTTC. Combining the CDR3 with reference TRBV7-2 and TRBJ2-1 gives the whole variable domain GAGVSQSPSNKVTEKGKDVELRCDPISGHTALYWYRQSLGQGLEFLIYFQGNSAPDKSGLPSDRFSAERTGGSVSTLTIQRTQQEDSAVYLCASSLEAGSSYNEQFFGPGTRLTVL.

The gene calls are TRBV5-1 and TRBJ2-1; TRBD2 agrees at 13 bases. Germline V gives CDR1 SGHRS, CDR2 YFSETQ. Germline trimming cut 0 bases from V and 8 bases from J; bases unmatched to any gene: 5. CDR3 length: 16 residues. The CDR3 DNA reads as TGCGCCAGCAGCTTGGGGGGACTAGCGGGAACGGATGAGCAGTTCTTC. It is translated as CASSLGGLAGTDEQFF.

Worth noting for this clone: Other DNA variants within this sample encode the same CDR3. The chain combines TRBV5-1 with TRBJ2-7, with D perhaps TRBD1 (6 bases). V was trimmed by 3 bases and J by 1 base, leaving 8 bases between them. The CDR3 is 13 amino acids. Germline V gene lookup returns CDR1 SGHRS and CDR2 YFSETQ. This CDR3 is CASSSQGSYEQYF. In DNA form, the CDR3 reads TGCGCCAGCAGCTCACAGGGTTCCTACGAGCAGTACTTC.

The chain combines TRBV19 with TRBJ1-1; weak D call: TRBD1 (6 bases). Germline CDR1 LNHDA, CDR2 SQIVND (reference sequence). The CDR3 is 13 amino acids. Trimming took off 5 bases at V and 1 base at J, with 8 bases between the two ends. CDR3 coding DNA: TGTGCCAGTAGTCTACAGGGGAACACTGAAGCTTTCTTT. Encoded protein: CASSLQGNTEAFF.

CDR3 DNA sequence: TGTGCAAGTCGCTTAGCGACTCCCCCAGGCCAGGTACAGACCCAGTACTTC. Encoded protein: CASRLATPPGQVQTQYF. This sequence joins TRBV12-2 and TRBJ2-5. TRBV12-2 constitutes a pseudogene. This CDR3 spans 17 amino acids.

The rearrangement uses TRBV29-1 and TRBJ2-2; D is unresolved. Looked up from germline, CDR1 is SQVTM and CDR2 is ANQGSEA. There are 12 residues in the CDR3. The V end was cut by 5 bases, the J end by 3 bases, with 7 bases between. Here the CDR3 reads CSVRVYTGELFF. The CDR3, as DNA: TGCAGCGTTCGTGTGTACACCGGGGAGCTGTTTTTT.

The genes are TRBV5-1 and TRBJ2-7, with TRBD1 matching 7 bases. The germline V gene has CDR1 SGHRS and CDR2 YFSETQ. This CDR3 is 15 amino acids long. The V segment lost 5 bases and the J segment 3 bases; nucleotides outside the gene matches: 11. CDR3 sequence (DNA): TGCGCCAGCAGAGGAACACAGGGGTCAGGCTACGAGCAGTACTTC. This encodes CASRGTQGSGYEQYF. The variable domain in full, completed from reference TRBV5-1 and TRBJ2-7, reads KAGVTQTPRYLIKTRGQQVTLSCSPISGHRSVSWYQQTPGQGLQFLFEYFSETQRNKGNFPGRFSGRQFSNSRSEMNVSTLELGDSALYLCASRGTQGSGYEQYFGPGTRLTVT.

Here the CDR3 reads CASSQWGGPGEETQYF. CDR3 in DNA: TGCGCCAGCAGTCAATGGGGGGGCCCGGGAGAAGAGACCCAGTACTTC. V and J are TRBV23-1 and TRBJ2-5, with a possible D match to TRBD2 (7 bases). TRBV23-1 is given ORF status, its function remaining uncertain. The CDR3 extends over 16 amino acids. Trimming stripped 1 base from V and 3 bases from J, with 15 bases between.

The V gene is TRBV7-2, the J gene TRBJ2-3; TRBD2 matches at 10 bases. Germline CDR1 reads SGHTA; CDR2 reads FQGNSA. Unmatched junction bases numbered 3, after V lost 5 bases and J lost 1 base. The CDR3 is made up of 15 amino acids. The CDR3 loop is CASSRLAGRTDTQYF. The CDR3 DNA follows: TGTGCCAGCAGCCGACTAGCGGGCCGCACAGATACGCAGTATTTT.

The chain links TRBV5-1 to TRBJ2-1, with a tentative D call TRBD2 (5 bases). Germline assignment: CDR1 SGHRS and CDR2 YFSETQ. Between the trimmed V and J ends, which lost 1 base and 3 bases, there was a span of 8 bases. This CDR3 is 14 amino acids long. The CDR3 DNA follows: TGCGCCAGCAGCTTGAACGGGGACTACAATGAGCAGTTCTTC. Amino acids: CASSLNGDYNEQFF.

V is TRBV12-5 and J is TRBJ2-7; 7 nucleotides agree with TRBD1. The CDR3 runs 15 residues. V shed 0 bases and J 0 bases; nucleotides not matched to a gene: 2. The germline gives CDR1 LGHNT, CDR2 FRNRAP. The CDR3 DNA reads as TGTGCTAGTGGTTTGGTATGGGACAGCTCCTACGAGCAGTACTTC. This sequence encodes CASGLVWDSSYEQYF. The full variable domain, rest sourced from reference TRBV12-5 and TRBJ2-7, is DARVTQTPRHKVTEMGQEVTMRCQPILGHNTVFWYRQTMMQGLELLAYFRNRAPLDDSGMPKDRFSAEMPDATLATLKIQPSEPRDSAVYFCASGLVWDSSYEQYFGPGTRLTVT.

The rearrangement uses TRBV7-6 and TRBJ2-1; a possible D gene is TRBD2 (5 bases). V shed 1 base and J shed 0 bases, with 10 bases lying between them. Per the germline V gene, CDR1 is SGHVS and CDR2 is FNYEAQ. This CDR3 has 16 amino acids. In DNA, the CDR3 is TGTGCCAGCAGCTTAGAGGGCGGGTACTCCTACAATGAGCAGTTCTTC. Its protein is CASSLEGGYSYNEQFF.

This rearrangement joins TRBV5-1 to TRBJ1-4; maybe TRBD1 (6 bases). Trimming cost V 5 bases and J 1 base, with 12 bases left between them. This CDR3 spans 15 amino acids. Germline assignment: CDR1 SGHRS and CDR2 YFSETQ. CDR3 in DNA: TGCGCCAGCAGAGGGGTGACAGGAACTAATGAAAAACTGTTTTTT. It is translated as CASRGVTGTNEKLFF. Based on the CDR3 plus reference TRBV5-1 and TRBJ1-4, the full variable domain is KAGVTQTPRYLIKTRGQQVTLSCSPISGHRSVSWYQQTPGQGLQFLFEYFSETQRNKGNFPGRFSGRQFSNSRSEMNVSTLELGDSALYLCASRGVTGTNEKLFFGSGTQLSVL.

This chain joins TRBV27 and TRBJ2-7, with 7 bases matching TRBD1. The germline CDR1 and CDR2 sequences are MNHEY and SMNVEV (reference sequence). The CDR3 totals 13 residues. The V segment lost 4 bases and the J segment 7 bases; nucleotides outside the gene matches: 7. This CDR3 is CASSYWDRREQYF. CDR3 nucleotides: TGTGCCAGCAGTTATTGGGACAGACGGGAGCAGTACTTC.

This clone was found once. The chain carries TRBV2 and TRBJ1-5, with 12 positions matching TRBD1. Germline assignment: CDR1 SNHLY and CDR2 FYNNEI. This CDR3 is built from 15 residues. V shed 6 bases and J 7 bases; nucleotides not matched to a gene: 7. The CDR3 region is CASRDGTGGRQPQHF. The CDR3 DNA follows: TGTGCCAGCAGAGATGGGACAGGGGGCCGACAGCCCCAGCATTTT.

The V and J genes are TRBV4-1 and TRBJ2-1, with a weak D call TRBD2 (6 bases). CDR3 length equals 18 residues. The V and J ends lost 0 bases and 0 bases respectively, with 15 bases between them. From germline, CDR1 is MGHRA and CDR2 YSYEKL. CDR3 bases: TGCGCCAGCAGCCAAGATAGGAATCCCGGGAGCTCCTACAATGAGCAGTTCTTC. Translating gives CASSQDRNPGSSYNEQFF.